One and the same sample provided the 10 T cell receptor beta chains below, sequenced in a study of shared clonotypes between healthy human individuals. Clones were read by immunoSEQ multiplex PCR, and TCRdb kept only the in-frame ones, dropping some. The repertoire consists of 2 million to 2.5 million clones, with under 95% occurring once and the leading ten covering around 0.35%. Sequencing input: naive CD4+ T cells from PBMCs. Subset described: CD45RA+ positively selected. The receptor source for this set is a young man in good health. Some clones in this sample may be carry-over from other donors' samples.

CDR3 region: CASSPWGAAAFGEQYF. The CDR3 DNA follows: TGTGCCAGTAGTCCTTGGGGGGCGGCGGCGTTCGGCGAGCAGTACTTC. The J gene is TRBJ2-7, the V gene TRBV19; D might be TRBD1 or TRBD2, each matching 6 bases. With 5 bases removed from V and 6 bases from J, the gap between germline ends came to 23 bases. Germline values: CDR1 LNHDA, CDR2 SQIVND (reference sequence). This CDR3 contains 16 residues.

The chain combines TRBV28 with TRBJ2-7, with 10 bases identical to TRBD2. The CDR3 consists of 16 residues. The V gene end was trimmed by 6 bases and the J gene end by 0 bases; junction bases not matched to a gene: 8. Germline V gene lookup returns CDR1 MDHEN and CDR2 SYDVKM. CDR3 amino acids: CASSHNLAGVSYEQYF. In DNA, the CDR3 is TGTGCCAGCAGCCACAATCTAGCGGGGGTCTCCTACGAGCAGTACTTC.

The chain couples TRBV10-3 to TRBJ1-4; possibly TRBD1 for D (5 bases). Trimming took 3 bases from V and 8 from J, leaving 16 bases between them. The CDR3 is made up of 15 amino acids. The germline CDR1 and CDR2 sequences are ENHRY and SYGVKD. The CDR3 is CAISELRGAYEKLFF. The CDR3 DNA reads as TGTGCCATCAGTGAATTGAGGGGAGCCTACGAAAAACTGTTTTTT.

This chain connects TRBV6-6 to TRBJ2-1; D is uncertain. In germline, CDR1 is MNHNY, CDR2 SVGAGI (reference sequence). V dropped 2 bases and J dropped 5 bases, with 10 bases sitting between them. The CDR3 consists of 14 residues. The CDR3 sequence: CASSYVGTDNEQFF. Here the CDR3 DNA reads TGTGCCAGCAGTTACGTCGGCACTGACAATGAGCAGTTCTTC.

The chain couples TRBV7-2 to TRBJ2-2; 12 bases match TRBD2. V shed 0 bases and J 1 base; nucleotides not matched to a gene: 3. The CDR3 spans 18 residues. Germline V gene sequence: CDR1 SGHTA, CDR2 FQGNSA. In DNA form, the CDR3 reads TGTGCCAGCAGCTTAGCCCCGACTAGCGGGGGGAACACCGGGGAGCTGTTTTTT. This encodes CASSLAPTSGGNTGELFF.

The V gene is TRBV2, the J gene TRBJ2-3; 13 positions match TRBD2. The ends lost 6 bases at V and 4 bases at J; junction bases unmatched: 4. Germline CDR1 SNHLY, CDR2 FYNNEI. This CDR3 has 15 amino acids. The CDR3 DNA sequence: TGTGCCAGCAGCGGGACTAGCGGGAAGGCAGATACGCAGTATTTT. As protein: CASSGTSGKADTQYF.

J is TRBJ2-2 and V is TRBV19; D possibly corresponds to TRBD2 (5 bases). This CDR3 is 14 amino acids long. With 7 bases removed from V and 6 bases from J, the gap between germline ends came to 15 bases. The V gene's germline CDR1 is LNHDA and CDR2 SQIVND (reference sequence). The CDR3 bases are TGTGCCAGTACTCGGGGAAGGAGTCCCGGGGAGCTGTTTTTT. This gives the protein CASTRGRSPGELFF.

CDR3 region: CASSLGPTSYEQFF. The CDR3 bases are TGTGCCAGCAGCTTGGGGCCGACTAGCTATGAGCAGTTCTTC. The chain couples TRBV6-6 to TRBJ2-1, with 7 nucleotides matching TRBD2. The ends lost 6 bases at V and 8 bases at J; junction bases unmatched: 10. The CDR3 runs 14 residues. Germline V gene data show CDR1 as MNHNY and CDR2 as SVGAGI (reference sequence).

This chain uses TRBV6-6 with TRBJ2-3, with D unresolved. Trimming shortened V by 2 bases and J by 2 bases, and 8 bases separated the two germline ends. Germline CDR1 reads MNHNY; CDR2 reads SVGAGI (reference sequence). The CDR3 extends over 14 amino acids. This CDR3 is CASSYPEITDTQYF. CDR3 DNA sequence: TGTGCCAGCAGTTACCCGGAGATCACAGATACGCAGTATTTT.

The chain uses TRBV30 and TRBJ2-1; D is possibly TRBD2 (5 bases). The CDR3 is 14 amino acids. V lost 0 bases and J lost 11, with 17 bases in between. Germline values: CDR1 GTSNPN, CDR2 SVGIG (reference sequence). Written as DNA, the CDR3 is TGTGCCTGGAGTGTTTATAGGACTCCCCCTAAGCAGTTCTTC. It yields the protein CAWSVYRTPPKQFF.